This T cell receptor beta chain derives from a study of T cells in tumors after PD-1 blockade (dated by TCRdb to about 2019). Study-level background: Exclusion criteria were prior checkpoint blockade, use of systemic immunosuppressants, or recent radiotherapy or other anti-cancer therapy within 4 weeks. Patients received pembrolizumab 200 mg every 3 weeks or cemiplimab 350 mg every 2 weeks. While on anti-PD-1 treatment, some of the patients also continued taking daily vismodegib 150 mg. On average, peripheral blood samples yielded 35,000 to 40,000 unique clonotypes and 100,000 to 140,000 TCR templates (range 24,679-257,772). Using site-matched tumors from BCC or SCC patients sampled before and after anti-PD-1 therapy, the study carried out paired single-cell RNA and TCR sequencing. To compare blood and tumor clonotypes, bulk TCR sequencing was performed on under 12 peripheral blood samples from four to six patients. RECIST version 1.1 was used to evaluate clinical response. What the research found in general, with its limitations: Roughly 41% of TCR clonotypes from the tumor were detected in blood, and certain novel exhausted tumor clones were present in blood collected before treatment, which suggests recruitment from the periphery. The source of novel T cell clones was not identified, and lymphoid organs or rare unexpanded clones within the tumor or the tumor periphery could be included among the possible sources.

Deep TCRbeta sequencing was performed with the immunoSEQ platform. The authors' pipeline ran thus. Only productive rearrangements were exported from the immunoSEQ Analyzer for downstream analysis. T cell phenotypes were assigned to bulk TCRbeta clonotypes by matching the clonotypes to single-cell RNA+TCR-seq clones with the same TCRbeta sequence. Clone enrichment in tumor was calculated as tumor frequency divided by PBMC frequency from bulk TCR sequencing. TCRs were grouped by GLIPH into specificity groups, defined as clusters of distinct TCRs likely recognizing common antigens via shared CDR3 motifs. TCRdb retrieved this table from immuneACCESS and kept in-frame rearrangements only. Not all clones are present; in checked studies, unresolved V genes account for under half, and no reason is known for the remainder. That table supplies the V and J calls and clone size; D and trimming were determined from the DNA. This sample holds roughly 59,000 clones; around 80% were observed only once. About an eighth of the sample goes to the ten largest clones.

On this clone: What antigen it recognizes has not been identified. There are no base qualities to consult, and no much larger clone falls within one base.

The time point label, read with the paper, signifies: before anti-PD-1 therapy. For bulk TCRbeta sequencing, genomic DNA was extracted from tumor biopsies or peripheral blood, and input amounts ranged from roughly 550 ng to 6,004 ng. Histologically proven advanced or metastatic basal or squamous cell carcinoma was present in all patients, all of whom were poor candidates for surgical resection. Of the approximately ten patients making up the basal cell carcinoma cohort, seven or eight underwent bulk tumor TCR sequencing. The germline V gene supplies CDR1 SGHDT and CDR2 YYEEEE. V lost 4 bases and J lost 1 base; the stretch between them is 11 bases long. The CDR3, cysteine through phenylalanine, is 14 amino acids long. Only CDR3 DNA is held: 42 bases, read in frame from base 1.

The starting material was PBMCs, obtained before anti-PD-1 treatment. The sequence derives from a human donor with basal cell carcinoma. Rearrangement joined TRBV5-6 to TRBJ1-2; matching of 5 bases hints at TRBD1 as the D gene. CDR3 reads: CASSLGQVNYGYTF. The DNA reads TGTGCCAGCAGCCTAGGACAAGTTAACTATGGCTACACCTTC.